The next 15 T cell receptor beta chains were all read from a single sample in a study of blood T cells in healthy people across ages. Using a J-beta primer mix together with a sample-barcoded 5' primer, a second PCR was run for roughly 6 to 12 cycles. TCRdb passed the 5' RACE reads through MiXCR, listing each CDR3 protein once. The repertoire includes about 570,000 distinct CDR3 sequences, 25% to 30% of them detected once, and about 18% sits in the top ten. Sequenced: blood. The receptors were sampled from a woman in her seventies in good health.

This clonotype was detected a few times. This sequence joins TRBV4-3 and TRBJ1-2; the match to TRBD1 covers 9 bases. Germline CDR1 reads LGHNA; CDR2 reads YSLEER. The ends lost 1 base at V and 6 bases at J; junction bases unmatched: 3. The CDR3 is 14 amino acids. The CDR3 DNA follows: TGCGCCAGCAGCCAAGTTGGGACAGGGAATGGCTACACCTTC. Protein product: CASSQVGTGNGYTF.

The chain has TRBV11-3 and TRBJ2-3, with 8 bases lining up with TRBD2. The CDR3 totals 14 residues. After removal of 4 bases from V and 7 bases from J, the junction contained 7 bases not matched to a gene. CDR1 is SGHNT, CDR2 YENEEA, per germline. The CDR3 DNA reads TGTGCCAGCAGCTCGGGACTAGTGGAGAATACGCAGTATTTT. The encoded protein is CASSSGLVENTQYF.

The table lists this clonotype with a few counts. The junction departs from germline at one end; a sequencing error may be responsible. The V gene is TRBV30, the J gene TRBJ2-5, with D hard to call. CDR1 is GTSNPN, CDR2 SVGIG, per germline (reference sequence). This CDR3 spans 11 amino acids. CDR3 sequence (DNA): TGTGCCTGGAGTGTCGCCGAGACCCAGTGCTTC. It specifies CAWSVAETQCF.

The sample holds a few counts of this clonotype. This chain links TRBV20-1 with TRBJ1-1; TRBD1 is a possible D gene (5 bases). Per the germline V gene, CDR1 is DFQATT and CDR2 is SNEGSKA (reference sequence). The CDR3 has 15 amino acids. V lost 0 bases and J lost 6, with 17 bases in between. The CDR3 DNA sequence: TGCAGTGCTAGAGATCAGGTGGGGGTGAGGGCTGAAGCTTTCTTT. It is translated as CSARDQVGVRAEAFF.

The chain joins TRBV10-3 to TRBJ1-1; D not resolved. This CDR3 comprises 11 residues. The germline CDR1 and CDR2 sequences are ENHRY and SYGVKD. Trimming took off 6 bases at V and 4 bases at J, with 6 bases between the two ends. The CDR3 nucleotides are TGTGCCATCAGCGACACCACTGAAGCTTTCTTT. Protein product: CAISDTTEAFF.

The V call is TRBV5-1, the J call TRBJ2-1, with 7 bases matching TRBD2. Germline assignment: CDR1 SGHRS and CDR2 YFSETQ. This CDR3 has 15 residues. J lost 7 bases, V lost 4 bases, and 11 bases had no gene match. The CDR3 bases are TGCGCCAGCAGCCCTAGGCCTAGCGGCACGAATGAGCAGTTCTTC. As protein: CASSPRPSGTNEQFF.

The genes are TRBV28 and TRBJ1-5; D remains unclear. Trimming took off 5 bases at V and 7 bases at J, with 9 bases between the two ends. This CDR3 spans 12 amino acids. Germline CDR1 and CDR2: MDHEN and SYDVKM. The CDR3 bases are TGTGCCAGCAGTCCCCCCCTCCAGCCCCAGCATTTT. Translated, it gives CASSPPLQPQHF.

Here the CDR3 DNA reads TGTGCCAGCAGTGGAGGGAGTACTAGGGGTCGGTGGGAGACCCAGTACTTC. Translating it yields CASSGGSTRGRWETQYF. V and J are TRBV2 and TRBJ2-5, with D perhaps TRBD1 or TRBD2 (5 bases each). Trimming pared 4 bases from V and 5 bases from J, leaving 23 bases between. This CDR3 contains 17 residues. The germline CDR1 and CDR2 sequences are SNHLY and FYNNEI.

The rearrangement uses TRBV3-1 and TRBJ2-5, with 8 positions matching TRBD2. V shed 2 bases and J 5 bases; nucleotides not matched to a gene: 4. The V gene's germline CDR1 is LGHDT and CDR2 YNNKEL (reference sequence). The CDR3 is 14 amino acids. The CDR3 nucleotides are TGTGCCAGCAGCCAACCGGGGGGGCGGGAGACCCAGTACTTC. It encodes CASSQPGGRETQYF.

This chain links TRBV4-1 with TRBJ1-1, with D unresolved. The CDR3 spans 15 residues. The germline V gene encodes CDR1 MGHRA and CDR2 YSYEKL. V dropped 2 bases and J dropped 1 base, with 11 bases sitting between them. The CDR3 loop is CASSQMTAANTEAFF. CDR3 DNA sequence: TGCGCCAGCAGCCAAATGACCGCAGCGAACACTGAAGCTTTCTTT.

The CDR3 protein is CASSISGTRGNTIYF. In nucleotides, the CDR3 is TGTGCCAGCAGCATCTCCGGGACCCGTGGAAACACCATATATTTT. The genes are TRBV11-3 and TRBJ1-3; possibly TRBD1 for D (5 bases). CDR1 is SGHNT and CDR2 is YENEEA in the germline V gene. The CDR3 runs 15 residues. V lost 5 bases, J lost 3 bases, and 14 bases lay in between.

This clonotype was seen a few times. CDR3 sequence (DNA): TGTGCCAGCAGCCTAGGAAGAGGGGGAGACACCGGGGAGCTGTTTTTT. Its protein is CASSLGRGGDTGELFF. The J gene is TRBJ2-2, the V gene TRBV7-9, with D possibly matching TRBD1 (6 bases). V lost 5 bases, J lost 3 bases, and 16 bases lay in between. Germline V gene lookup returns CDR1 SEHNR and CDR2 FQNEAQ (reference sequence). The CDR3 contains 16 residues.

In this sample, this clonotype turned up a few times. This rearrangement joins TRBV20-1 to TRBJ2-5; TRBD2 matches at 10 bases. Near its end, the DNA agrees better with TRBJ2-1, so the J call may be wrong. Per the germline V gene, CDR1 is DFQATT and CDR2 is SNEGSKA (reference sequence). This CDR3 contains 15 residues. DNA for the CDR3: TGCAGTGCTAGAGGGGGCGCTAGCGGGGGAGGGGAGCAGTTCTTC. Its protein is CSARGGASGGGEQFF.

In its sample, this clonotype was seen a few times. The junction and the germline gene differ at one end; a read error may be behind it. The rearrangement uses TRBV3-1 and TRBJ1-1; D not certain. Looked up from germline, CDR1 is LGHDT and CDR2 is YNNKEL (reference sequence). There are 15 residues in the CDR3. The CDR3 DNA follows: TGTGCCAGCAGCCAAGGGACCCGGGTGAACACTGAAGCTCTCTTT. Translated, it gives CASSQGTRVNTEALF.

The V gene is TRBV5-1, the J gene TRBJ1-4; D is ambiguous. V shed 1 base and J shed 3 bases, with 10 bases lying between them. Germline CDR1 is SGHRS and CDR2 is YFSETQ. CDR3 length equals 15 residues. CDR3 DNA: TGCGCCAGCAGCTTGTCGGATTCGGCTAATGAAAAACTGTTTTTT. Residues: CASSLSDSANEKLFF.